A selection of T cell receptor beta chains follows, all from one sample in a study of CD8 T cells in Susac syndrome. MiXCR, run by TCRdb on the immunoSEQ multiplex PCR reads, gives a single entry per CDR3 protein. The sample shows hundreds of thousands of distinct CDR3 sequences, more than 70% of them seen only once. Material for sequencing was CD8+ T cells from PBMCs. These receptors originate from a human donor with multiple sclerosis. The CDR3 runs from the conserved cysteine through the conserved F or W. A D gene is named only where the DNA matches it firmly. Clone size is not always given. Where it is, it says once, few, many or a class for expanded clones.

TRBJ2-1,TRBV30,NA,NA,TGTGCCTGGAGCGTGGGGGGGGCAGGTGAGCAGTTCTTC,CAWSVGGAGEQFF
TRBJ2-7,TRBV4-1,NA,TRBD1,TGCGCCAGCAGCCAAGGGGGACAGATCTACGAGCAGTACTTC,CASSQGGQIYEQYF
TRBJ1-1,TRBV20-1,NA,NA,TGCAGTGTCCAACAGAACACTGAAGCTTTCTTT,CSVQQNTEAFF
TRBJ1-1,TRBV4-1,NA,NA,TGCGCCAGCAGCCAAGTTGCAGGGAACACTGAAGTTTTCTTT,CASSQVAGNTEVFF
TRBJ1-1,TRBV19,NA,TRBD1,TGTGCCAGTAGTATTACGACCTTCCCGGGACAGGCACATGAAGCTTTCTTT,CASSITTFPGQAHEAFF
TRBJ1-5,TRBV15,NA,NA,TGTGCCACCAGCAGAGTACCAGGGAATCAGCCCCAGCATTTT,CATSRVPGNQPQHF
TRBJ2-2,TRBV20-1,NA,TRBD2,TGCAGTGCTAGCTATGCGGGGGGAAGCGGGGAGCTGTTTTTT,CSASYAGGSGELFF
TRBJ1-1,TRBV29-1,few,NA,TGCAGCGTTGACGGGGGGCTGGGCACTGAAGCTTTCTTT,CSVDGGLGTEAFF
TRBJ2-7,TRBV2,NA,NA,TGTGCCAGCAGTGAAGTGGGGGCAGGGTCCTACGAGCAGTACTTC,CASSEVGAGSYEQYF
TRBJ2-1,TRBV20-1,once,NA,TGCAGTGCTAGAGATCCTCGGGAGTCGAGTGAGCAGTTCTTC,CSARDPRESSEQFF
TRBJ2-2,TRBV2,NA,NA,TGTGCCAGCAGTGGCCAGGACAGAGGTCCCGGGGAGCTGTTTTTT,CASSGQDRGPGELFF
TRBJ2-1,TRBV27,NA,TRBD2,TGTGCCAGCAGTTTTTCTAGCGGGAGGAATGAGCAGTTCTTC,CASSFSSGRNEQFF
TRBJ2-1,TRBV5-1,once,NA,TGCGCCAGCAGAAGCGACGCAGGCCTCGGGCAGTTCTTC,CASRSDAGLGQFF
TRBJ2-3,TRBV30,NA,NA,TGTGCCTGGAGTAAGGCTCTCGGGACAGATACGCAGTATTTT,CAWSKALGTDTQYF
TRBJ2-2,TRBV28,NA,TRBD2,TGTGCCAGCAGTTTCCAGCGGGAGGGCCTCGGGGAGCTGTTTTTT,CASSFQREGLGELFF
TRBJ2-7,TRBV6-1,NA,TRBD2,TGTGCCAGCAGTGAAAAGACTAGCGGGGGCTACGAGCAGTACTTC,CASSEKTSGGYEQYF
TRBJ2-5,TRBV9,NA,NA,TGTGCCAGCAGCGTAGATGGACTCCCAGCAGAGACCCAGTACTTC,CASSVDGLPAETQYF
TRBJ1-1,TRBV19,NA,NA,TGTGCCAGTAGTATGGGGACAAGTGACACTGAAGCTTTCTTT,CASSMGTSDTEAFF
TRBJ2-5,TRBV14,NA,NA,TGTGCCAGCAGCCAAGATATCTACCAAGAGACCCAGTACTTC,CASSQDIYQETQYF
TRBJ1-1,TRBV5-1,NA,NA,TGCGCCAGCAGCTTCAGGTCTGAGGGAAACACTGAAGCTTTCTTT,CASSFRSEGNTEAFF
TRBJ1-4,TRBV29-1,NA,TRBD1,TGCAGCGCCCCGGGACAGACTAATGAAAAACTGTTTTTT,CSAPGQTNEKLFF
TRBJ1-1,TRBV13,NA,NA,TGTGCCAGCAGCTTACTTGGGATTGAAGCTTTCTTT,CASSLLGIEAFF
TRBJ2-3,TRBV7-6,NA,TRBD2,TGTGCCAGCAGCGGGTCGGGGGGAACTAGCACAGATACGCAGTATTTT,CASSGSGGTSTDTQYF
TRBJ1-2,TRBV5-4,NA,NA,TGTGCCAGCAGCTTGTGGGGTGCGGACGCTAACTATGGCTACACCTTC,CASSLWGADANYGYTF
TRBJ2-5,TRBV6-1,few,NA,TGTGCCAGCAGGCGCAGCGGGACCCAGTACTTC,CASRRSGTQYF